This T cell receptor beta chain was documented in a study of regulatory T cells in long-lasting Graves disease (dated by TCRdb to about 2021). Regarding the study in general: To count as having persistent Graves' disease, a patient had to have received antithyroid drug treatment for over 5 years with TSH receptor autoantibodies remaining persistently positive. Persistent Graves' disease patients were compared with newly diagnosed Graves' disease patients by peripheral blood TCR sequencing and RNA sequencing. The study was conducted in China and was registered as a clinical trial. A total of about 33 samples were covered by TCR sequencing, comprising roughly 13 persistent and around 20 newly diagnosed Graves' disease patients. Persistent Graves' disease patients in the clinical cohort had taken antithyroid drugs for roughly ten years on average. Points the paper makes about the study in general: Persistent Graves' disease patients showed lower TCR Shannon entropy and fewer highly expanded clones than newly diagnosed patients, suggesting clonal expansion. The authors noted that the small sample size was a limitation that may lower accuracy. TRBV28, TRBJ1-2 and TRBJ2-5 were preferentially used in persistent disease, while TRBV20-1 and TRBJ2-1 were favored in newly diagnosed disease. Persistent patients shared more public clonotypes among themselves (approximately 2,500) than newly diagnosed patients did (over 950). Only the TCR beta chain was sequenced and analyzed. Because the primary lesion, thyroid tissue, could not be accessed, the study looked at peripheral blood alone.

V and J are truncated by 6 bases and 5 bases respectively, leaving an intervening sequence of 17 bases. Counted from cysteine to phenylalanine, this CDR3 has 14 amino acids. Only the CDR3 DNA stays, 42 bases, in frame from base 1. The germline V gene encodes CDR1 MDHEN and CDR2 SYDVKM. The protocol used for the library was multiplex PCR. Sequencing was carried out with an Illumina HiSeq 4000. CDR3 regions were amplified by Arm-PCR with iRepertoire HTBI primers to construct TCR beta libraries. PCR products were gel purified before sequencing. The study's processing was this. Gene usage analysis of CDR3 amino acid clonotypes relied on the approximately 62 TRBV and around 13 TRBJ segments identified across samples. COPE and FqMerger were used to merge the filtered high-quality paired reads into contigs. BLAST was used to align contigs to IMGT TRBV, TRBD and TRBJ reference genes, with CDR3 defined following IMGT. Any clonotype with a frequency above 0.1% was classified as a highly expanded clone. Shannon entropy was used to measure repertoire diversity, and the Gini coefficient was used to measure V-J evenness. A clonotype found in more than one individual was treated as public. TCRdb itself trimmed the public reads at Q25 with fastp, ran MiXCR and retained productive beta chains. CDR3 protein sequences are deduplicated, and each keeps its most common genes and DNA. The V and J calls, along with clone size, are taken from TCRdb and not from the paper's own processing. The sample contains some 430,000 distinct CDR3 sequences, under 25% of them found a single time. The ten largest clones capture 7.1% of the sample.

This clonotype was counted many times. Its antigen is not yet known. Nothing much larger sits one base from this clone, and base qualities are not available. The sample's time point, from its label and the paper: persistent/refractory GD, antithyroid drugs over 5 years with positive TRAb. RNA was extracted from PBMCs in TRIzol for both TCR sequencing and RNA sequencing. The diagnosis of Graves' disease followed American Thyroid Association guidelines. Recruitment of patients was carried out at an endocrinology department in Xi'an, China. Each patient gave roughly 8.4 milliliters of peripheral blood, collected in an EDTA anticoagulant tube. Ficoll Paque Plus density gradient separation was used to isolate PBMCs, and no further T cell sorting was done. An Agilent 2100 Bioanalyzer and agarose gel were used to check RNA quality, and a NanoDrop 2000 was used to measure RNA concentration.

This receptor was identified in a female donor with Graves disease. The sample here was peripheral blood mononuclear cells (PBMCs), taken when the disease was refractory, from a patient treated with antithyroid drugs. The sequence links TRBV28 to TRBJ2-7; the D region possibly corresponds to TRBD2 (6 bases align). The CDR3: CASSTTGGRDEQYF. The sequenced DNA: TGTGCCAGCAGCACAACCGGGGGACGGGACGAGCAGTACTTC.